These 31 T cell receptor beta chains originate from one sample sequenced in a study of shared clonotypes between healthy human individuals. Clones were sequenced by immunoSEQ multiplex PCR, and TCRdb holds only the in-frame ones, with some missing. The table has 2 million to 2.5 million clones, 90% to 95% seen once. Material: naive CD4+ T cells from PBMCs. Documented subset: CD45RA+ positively selected. The origin of the receptors is a man between 18 and 35 years old in good health. Some clones in this sample may be carry-over from other donors' samples.

The chain is built from TRBV19 and TRBJ1-2; D ambiguous. This CDR3 comprises 12 residues. Trimming left V 4 bases short and J 7 bases short, with 10 bases between. Germline V gene data show CDR1 as LNHDA and CDR2 as SQIVND (reference sequence). DNA for the CDR3: TGTGCCAGTAGTACCCGGGCTTCTGGCTACACCTTC. The encoded protein is CASSTRASGYTF.

The V and J genes are TRBV25-1 and TRBJ2-3; D might be TRBD1 (6 bases). Germline V CDR1 and CDR2: MGHDK, SYGVNS. V dropped 7 bases and J dropped 2 bases, with 13 bases sitting between them. The CDR3 covers 14 residues. The CDR3 reads CASNSDSDTDTQYF. The CDR3 nucleotides read TGTGCCAGCAATTCGGACAGCGACACAGATACGCAGTATTTT.

To note about this clone: Other nucleotide sequences in the sample specify the same CDR3. V usage is TRBV6-5 and J usage is TRBJ1-1, with 7 bases matching TRBD1. The germline CDR1 and CDR2 sequences are MNHEY and SVGAGI. V shed 6 bases and J 0 bases; nucleotides not matched to a gene: 1. The CDR3 runs 13 residues. The CDR3 region is CASSGTVNTEAFF. The CDR3 region has the DNA TGTGCCAGCAGCGGGACAGTGAACACTGAAGCTTTCTTT.

V and J are TRBV18 and TRBJ2-2; 7 bases line up with TRBD1. Germline V gene sequence: CDR1 KGHSH, CDR2 LQKENI. Losses at the gene ends were 6 bases for V and 6 bases for J; bases not matched to a gene: 7. This CDR3 comprises 14 residues. CDR3 nucleotide sequence: TGTGCCAGCTCGCCCACAGGGGCGGCCGGGGAGCTGTTTTTT. This codes for CASSPTGAAGELFF. Drawing the rest from reference TRBV18 and TRBJ2-2, the complete variable domain is NAGVMQNPRHLVRRRGQEARLRCSPMKGHSHVYWYRQLPEEGLKFMVYLQKENIIDESGMPKERFSAEFPKEGPSILRIQQVVRGDSAAYFCASSPTGAAGELFFGEGSRLTVL.

CDR3 residues: CSVEEFKVERFTDTQYF. CDR3 bases: TGCAGCGTTGAAGAGTTTAAAGTTGAGCGGTTCACAGATACGCAGTATTTT. The chain combines TRBV29-1 with TRBJ2-3; possibly TRBD2 for D (5 bases). With 0 bases removed from V and 2 bases from J, the gap between germline ends came to 18 bases. CDR3 length: 17 residues. CDR1 is SQVTM and CDR2 is ANQGSEA in the germline V gene.

The gene calls are TRBV6-6 and TRBJ2-2; no clear D gene. Germline CDR1 is MNHNY and CDR2 is SVGAGI (reference sequence). Trimming removed 2 bases from V and 6 bases from J, with 10 bases in between. The CDR3 loop spans 14 amino acids. CDR3 nucleotide sequence: TGTGCCAGCAGTTACAGGGCGAAGGCCGGGGAGCTGTTTTTT. Its translation is CASSYRAKAGELFF.

The J gene is TRBJ1-5, the V gene TRBV12-1; the table calls TRBD1, which could not be checked here. TRBV12-1 is annotated as a pseudogene. This CDR3 is 14 amino acids long. The CDR3, as DNA: TGTGCCAGCAGCTGGGGCAGGGGGGTTCAGCCCCAGCATTTT. Its protein product is CASSWGRGVQPQHF.

This clone was detected a few times. This chain joins TRBV6-6 and TRBJ1-5; 7 bases map to TRBD1. The V segment lost 6 bases and the J segment 0 bases; nucleotides outside the gene matches: 5. The CDR3 has 15 residues. Germline loops: CDR1 MNHNY, CDR2 SVGAGI (reference sequence). Here the CDR3 reads CASSMGQYSNQPQHF. DNA of the CDR3: TGTGCCAGCAGCATGGGACAGTATAGCAATCAGCCCCAGCATTTT.

The CDR3 DNA sequence: TGTGCCAGCAGTTTATGGCGCGGGAGATATGGCTACACCTTC. This gives the protein CASSLWRGRYGYTF. The chain recombines TRBV27 with TRBJ1-2; D remains ambiguous. The V end was cut by 1 base, the J end by 5 bases, with 11 bases between. Germline values: CDR1 MNHEY, CDR2 SMNVEV (reference sequence). This CDR3 is built from 14 residues.

The chain is built from TRBV28 and TRBJ2-7; tentative D call: TRBD2 (5 bases). The germline CDR1 and CDR2 sequences are MDHEN and SYDVKM. CDR3 size: 16 residues. Trimming took 5 bases from V and 2 from J, leaving 19 bases between them. Here the CDR3 reads CASSPLSLRAPYEQYF. The DNA for the CDR3 is TGTGCCAGCAGTCCACTATCATTGAGGGCCCCCTACGAGCAGTACTTC.

The chain carries TRBV19 and TRBJ2-7; unclear D gene. Trimming stripped 3 bases from V and 3 bases from J, with 15 bases between. Germline V CDR1 and CDR2: LNHDA, SQIVND (reference sequence). The CDR3 is made up of 15 amino acids. The DNA of the CDR3 is TGTGCCAGTAGTATTTCGTTACGGGCCGTCTACGAGCAGTACTTC. Its protein is CASSISLRAVYEQYF.

Remarks on this clone: The sample holds other DNA sequences that translate to the same CDR3. V is TRBV7-9 and J is TRBJ2-3; D call uncertain. Germline V CDR1 and CDR2: SEHNR, FQNEAQ (reference sequence). The CDR3 sequence is 12 residues long. The V end was cut by 5 bases, the J end by 1 base, with 4 bases between. The CDR3 region has the DNA TGTGCCAGCAGCCTCCGCACAGATACGCAGTATTTT. This translates into CASSLRTDTQYF.

V usage is TRBV5-4 and J usage is TRBJ2-7, with 10 bases that match TRBD2. Germline CDR1 is SGHNT and CDR2 is YYREEE (reference sequence). The V gene end was trimmed by 1 base and the J gene end by 6 bases; junction bases not matched to a gene: 4. The CDR3 is 14 residues long. In DNA, the CDR3 is TGTGCCAGCAGCTTGACTAGCGGGACGGGCGAGCAGTACTTC. Protein: CASSLTSGTGEQYF.

For the CDR3, the DNA is TGTGCCAGCAGTCAGGGGGCTGAAGCTTTCTTT. It encodes CASSQGAEAFF. The rearrangement uses TRBV27 and TRBJ1-1; 7 bases are a match to TRBD1. Trimming removed 5 bases from V and 6 bases from J; junction bases left unmatched: 0. The CDR3 is 11 amino acids. The V gene's germline CDR1 is MNHEY and CDR2 SMNVEV (reference sequence).

The rearrangement links TRBV18 to TRBJ2-1, with D perhaps TRBD2 (5 bases). The germline V and J ends were trimmed by 1 base and 3 bases, with 10 bases remaining between them. This CDR3 has 15 residues. CDR1 is KGHSH, CDR2 LQKENI, per germline. Written as DNA, the CDR3 is TGTGCCAGCTCACCACTCTCTAGCCGCTACAATGAGCAGTTCTTC. Translated, it gives CASSPLSSRYNEQFF.

In this sample, this clone turned up once. The chain recombines TRBV11-1 with TRBJ2-6, with D possibly TRBD2 on 5 matching bases. The V end was cut by 0 bases, the J end by 0 bases, with 9 bases between. Germline CDR1 and CDR2: SGHAT and FQDESV (reference sequence). The CDR3 is 17 residues long. CDR3: CASSLAAAASGANVLTF. The DNA of the CDR3 is TGTGCCAGCAGCTTAGCAGCGGCAGCCTCTGGGGCCAACGTCCTGACTTTC.

The chain carries TRBV7-9 and TRBJ2-2; 10 nucleotides agree with TRBD1. The ends lost 4 bases at V and 3 bases at J; junction bases unmatched: 8. Germline V gene sequence: CDR1 SEHNR, CDR2 FQNEAQ (reference sequence). The CDR3 loop spans 17 amino acids. The DNA for the CDR3 is TGTGCCAGCAGCTCTGGCCGGGACAGGGGCGACACCGGGGAGCTGTTTTTT. Protein: CASSSGRDRGDTGELFF. The full variable domain, completed using reference TRBV7-9 and TRBJ2-2, is DTGVSQNPRHKITKRGQNVTFRCDPISEHNRLYWYRQTLGQGPEFLTYFQNEAQLEKSRLLSDRFSAERPKGSFSTLEIQRTEQGDSAMYLCASSSGRDRGDTGELFFGEGSRLTVL.

The gene calls are TRBV15 and TRBJ2-1; possible D gene TRBD2, 6 bases. The CDR3 is 15 amino acids. Trimming took 3 bases from V and 3 from J, leaving 12 bases between them. The germline CDR1 and CDR2 sequences are LNHNV and YYDKDF (reference sequence). CDR3 nucleotides: TGTGCCACCAGCAGGGCGGGAACTTACTACAATGAGCAGTTCTTC. This encodes CATSRAGTYYNEQFF.

For the CDR3, the DNA is TGCGCCAGCAGCTTGGCCCCGGGGGGACTAGCGGGTGAGCAGTTCTTC. Translated, it gives CASSLAPGGLAGEQFF. The chain links TRBV5-1 to TRBJ2-1, with 12 bases lining up with TRBD2. V shed 0 bases, J shed 9 bases, and the junction held 7 bases outside the gene matches. From germline, CDR1 is SGHRS and CDR2 YFSETQ. The CDR3 totals 16 residues.

The chain uses TRBV9 and TRBJ2-5; 7 bases match TRBD1. Trimming took 0 bases from V and 1 from J; bases not matched to a gene: 3. The length of the CDR3 is 15 residues. CDR1 SGDLS and CDR2 YYNGEE come from the germline V gene. The CDR3 DNA is TGTGCCAGCAGCGTAGGGGGACAGATCCAAGAGACCCAGTACTTC. As protein: CASSVGGQIQETQYF. Variable domain in full (rest from reference TRBV9 and TRBJ2-5): DSGVTQTPKHLITATGQRVTLRCSPRSGDLSVYWYQQSLDQGLQFLIQYYNGEERAKGNILERFSAQQFPDLHSELNLSSLELGDSALYFCASSVGGQIQETQYFGPGTRLLVL.

This clone was found once. The chain combines TRBV19 with TRBJ2-3; 7 nucleotides line up with TRBD1. The CDR3 length is 14 residues. The J segment lost 3 bases and the V segment lost 5 bases, leaving 5 bases of the junction unmatched. Germline CDR1 reads LNHDA; CDR2 reads SQIVND (reference sequence). CDR3 nucleotides: TGTGCCAGTAGTGCGCGACAGGGAACAGATACGCAGTATTTT. As protein: CASSARQGTDTQYF.

The chain joins TRBV6-5 to TRBJ2-6; D ambiguous. Germline CDR1 reads MNHEY; CDR2 reads SVGAGI. CDR3 length equals 15 residues. Deletions cut 1 base from V and 0 bases from J, with 4 bases between. The CDR3 bases are TGTGCCAGCAGTTACTTGGCCTCTGGGGCCAACGTCCTGACTTTC. Translated: CASSYLASGANVLTF.

The rearrangement joins TRBV6-5 to TRBJ2-2, with D uncertain. V was trimmed by 7 bases and J by 7 bases, leaving 16 bases between them. The CDR3 is 14 residues long. Germline loops: CDR1 MNHEY, CDR2 SVGAGI. CDR3 in DNA: TGTGCCAGCAAACTCAGTCTTCTGGGCGGGGAGCTGTTTTTT. Its protein is CASKLSLLGGELFF.

A single count supports this clone. This chain connects TRBV5-4 to TRBJ1-2; no reliable D call. Germline V gene sequence: CDR1 SGHNT, CDR2 YYREEE (reference sequence). The CDR3 consists of 16 residues. V lost 4 bases and J lost 1, with 17 bases in between. The CDR3 reads CASSGRAPLRNYGYTF. The CDR3 nucleotides read TGTGCCAGCAGCGGCCGGGCCCCTCTCCGTAACTATGGCTACACCTTC. The full variable domain, with the rest looked up from reference TRBV5-4 and TRBJ1-2, is ETGVTQSPTHLIKTRGQQVTLRCSSQSGHNTVSWYQQALGQGPQFIFQYYREEENGRGNFPPRFSGLQFPNYSSELNVNALELDDSALYLCASSGRAPLRNYGYTFGSGTRLTVV.

V and J are TRBV5-6 and TRBJ1-5, with D uncertain. The CDR3 contains 12 residues. CDR1 and CDR2 (germline): SGHDT, YYEEEE. The V end was cut by 3 bases, the J end by 7 bases, with 8 bases between. The CDR3 protein is CASSSPGQPQHF. The CDR3 bases are TGTGCCAGCAGCTCACCGGGGCAGCCCCAGCATTTT.

The J gene is TRBJ2-7, the V gene TRBV20-1; D possibly corresponds to TRBD1 (6 bases). This CDR3 has 11 residues. Germline CDR1 and CDR2: DFQATT and SNEGSKA (reference sequence). V was clipped by 5 bases and J by 6 bases, with 11 bases between them. The DNA for the CDR3 is TGCAGTGCTTCGACAGGACCCGAGCAGTACTTC. Protein product: CSASTGPEQYF.

The chain uses TRBV27 and TRBJ2-4; the D call may be TRBD1 or TRBD2 (5 bases each). CDR3 length equals 14 residues. CDR1 is MNHEY, CDR2 SMNVEV, per germline (reference sequence). Trimming stripped 5 bases from V and 7 bases from J, with 15 bases between. In DNA, the CDR3 is TGTGCCAGCAGTCCCAGGGACGCCGGGAACATTCAGTACTTC. It specifies CASSPRDAGNIQYF.

This chain joins TRBV12-5 and TRBJ2-7; possible D gene TRBD1, 6 bases. Between the trimmed V and J ends, which lost 6 bases and 2 bases, there was a span of 14 bases. Germline loops: CDR1 LGHNT, CDR2 FRNRAP. The CDR3 length is 14 residues. CDR3 nucleotides: TGTGCTAGTGGCCATGGGGGCGCTACCTACGAGCAGTACTTC. It translates to CASGHGGATYEQYF.

The CDR3 sequence is CASSVDPDPANGNTIYF. In DNA form, the CDR3 reads TGTGCCAGCAGCGTAGATCCAGATCCCGCGAATGGAAACACCATATATTTT. V gene TRBV9 combines with J gene TRBJ1-3, with D unclear. The CDR3 runs to 17 residues. V shed 0 bases and J shed 3 bases, with 16 bases lying between them. CDR1 is SGDLS and CDR2 is YYNGEE in the germline V gene.

On this clone: The same CDR3 is also encoded by other DNA sequences in this sample. The genes are TRBV15 and TRBJ2-3; 8 bases fit TRBD1. This CDR3 is 16 amino acids long. The V gene end was trimmed by 3 bases and the J gene end by 2 bases; junction bases not matched to a gene: 7. From germline, CDR1 is LNHNV and CDR2 YYDKDF (reference sequence). DNA of the CDR3: TGTGCCACCAGCAGGGGCGACAGGGGTTTCACAGATACGCAGTATTTT. The encoded protein is CATSRGDRGFTDTQYF. The full variable domain, its missing parts supplied by reference TRBV15 and TRBJ2-3, is DAMVIQNPRYQVTQFGKPVTLSCSQTLNHNVMYWYQQKSSQAPKLLFHYYDKDFNNEADTPDNFQSRRPNTSFCFLDIRSPGLGDTAMYLCATSRGDRGFTDTQYFGPGTRLTVL.

This chain links TRBV4-2 with TRBJ2-7, with 9 bases lining up with TRBD2. The CDR3 extends over 15 amino acids. Per the germline V gene, CDR1 is LGHNA and CDR2 is YNFKEQ. The V segment lost 5 bases and the J segment 6 bases; nucleotides outside the gene matches: 11. DNA for the CDR3: TGTGCCAGCAGCTTTGGTGAGGCTAGCGGGACCGAGCAGTACTTC. As protein: CASSFGEASGTEQYF.